This T cell receptor (beta chain) emerged from a study of OX40 agonist ivuxolimab in advanced cancers. For the study in its entirety: Ivuxolimab, which targeted the costimulatory receptor OX40 (CD134), was an agonistic, fully human IgG2 monoclonal antibody. The point of sequencing TCRbeta in the periphery was to test whether ivuxolimab changed TCR sequence diversity and drove clonal T-cell expansion. Of the 50 to 55 dose-escalation patients, hepatocellular carcinoma was present in around 20, melanoma in around 15, renal cell carcinoma in 9 and head and neck cancer in 9. Patients were allowed to have had prior anti-PD-1, anti-PD-L1 or anti-CTLA-4 therapy, and around two fifths of the dose-escalation patients had been treated with checkpoint inhibitors. Intravenous ivuxolimab was administered to patients every 2 weeks at six dose levels: 0.01, 0.1, 0.3, 1.5, 3 and 10 mg/kg. Three dose-escalation patients achieved partial responses, one with hepatocellular carcinoma and two with cutaneous melanoma. In the dose-escalation cohort, 70% to 85% of patients were male, and the mean age was approximately 60 years, with a range of roughly 20 to 80. The paper reports the monotherapy dose-escalation portion (N ≈ 50 patients) of the phase I ivuxolimab trial. Broad study findings and their caveats: Low levels of normalized T-cell clonal expansion were also shown by some nonresponding patients. At doses of 0.1 to 3.0 mg/kg, clonal expansion of both CD4+ and CD8+ T cells in blood was seen between baseline and week 6. The antigen specificity of the peripheral T cells that underwent clonal expansion was not determined. On average, CD8+ T cells showed more expanded clones than CD4+ T cells after ivuxolimab. In the 0.1-3.0 mg/kg groups, partial responders were among the patients with the lowest normalized peripheral clonal expansion, particularly in CD8+ T cells.

For sequencing of the TCRbeta CDR3 region, genomic DNA was extracted from the sorted cells. The immunoSEQ Assay was used for sequencing of TCRbeta CDR3 regions. Not all clones reach the TCRdb copy of this immuneACCESS table, which keeps in-frame sequences only. Checked studies attribute under half of the gap to unresolved V genes and leave the rest unexplained. The sample data list tens of thousands of clones, and around 88% of these were observed just once. Of the sample, approximately 0.61% falls within the top ten clones. A remark on this clone: The clone's antigen remains unknown. Base qualities are missing; no much larger clone stands one base away.

The V end loses 2 bases and the J end loses 10 bases, and a stretch of 19 bases separates them. The CDR3 covers 15 residues, taking in both the cysteine and the phenylalanine. Only the CDR3 region is kept as DNA, spanning 45 bases read in frame from base 1. From a lookup of the germline V gene, CDR1 and CDR2 are SGHRS and YFSETQ. Patients with a history of autoimmune disease or receiving systemic immunosuppression were excluded from the trial. Peripheral blood for TCR sequencing was drawn from every dose cohort at baseline, at cycle 4 day 1 and at cycle 7 day 1. Samples came from an open-label, multicenter, first-in-human phase I dose-escalation trial of ivuxolimab. The trial enrolled adults with locally advanced or metastatic head and neck squamous cell, hepatocellular, melanoma or renal cell carcinoma. Before TCR sequencing, CD4+ and CD8+ T cells were separately sorted from peripheral blood.

The origin of this receptor is an adult with an advanced solid tumor such as melanoma, head and neck, liver or kidney cancer. Recombination connected TRBV5-1 to TRBJ2-1; a weak D assignment points to TRBD1 (5 bases agree). The input for sequencing was CD4+ or CD8+ T cells sorted from blood, taken in a trial of the OX40 agonist ivuxolimab. The sequence in DNA is TGCGCCAGCAGCTTACCCCAGGGTTCGACCGGGGAGCAGTTCTTC. Its translation is CASSLPQGSTGEQFF.